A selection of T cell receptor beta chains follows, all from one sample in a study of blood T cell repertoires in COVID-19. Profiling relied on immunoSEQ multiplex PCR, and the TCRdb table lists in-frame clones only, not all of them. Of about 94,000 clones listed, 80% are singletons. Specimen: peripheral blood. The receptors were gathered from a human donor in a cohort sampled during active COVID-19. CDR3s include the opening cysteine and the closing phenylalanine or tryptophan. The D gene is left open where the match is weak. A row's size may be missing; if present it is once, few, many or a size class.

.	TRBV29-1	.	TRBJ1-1	CSVEKGLNTEAFF	TGCAGCGTTGAGAAGGGGCTGAACACTGAAGCTTTCTTT
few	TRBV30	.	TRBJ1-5	CAWSSGGGNQPQHF	TGTGCCTGGAGTTCCGGGGGTGGCAATCAGCCCCAGCATTTT
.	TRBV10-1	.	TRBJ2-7	CARYQGGEQYF	TGCGCCAGATACCAGGGGGGCGAGCAGTACTTC
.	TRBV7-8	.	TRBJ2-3	CASSLAGHTDTQYF	TGTGCCAGCAGCTTAGCGGGCCACACAGATACGCAGTATTTT
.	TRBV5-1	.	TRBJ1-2	CASSLEAGIYGYTF	TGCGCCAGCAGCTTGGAGGCGGGCATCTATGGCTACACCTTC
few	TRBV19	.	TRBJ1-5	CASTGNQHF	TGTGCCAGTACAGGGAACCAGCATTTT
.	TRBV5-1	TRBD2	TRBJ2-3	CASSPGASGRRAGTDTQYF	TGCGCCAGCAGCCCTGGGGCTAGCGGGAGGAGGGCTGGCACAGATACGCAGTATTTT
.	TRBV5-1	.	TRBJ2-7	CASSLGRLDYEQYF	TGCGCCAGCAGCTTGGGGCGGTTGGACTACGAGCAGTACTTC
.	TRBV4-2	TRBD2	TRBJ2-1	CASSRTGLAGGPRFYNEQFF	TGTGCCAGCAGCCGCACGGGACTAGCGGGAGGCCCCCGTTTTTACAATGAGCAGTTCTTC
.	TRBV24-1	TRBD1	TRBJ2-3	CATSDTQGSSTDTQYF	TGTGCCACCAGTGACACACAGGGGTCTAGCACAGATACGCAGTATTTT
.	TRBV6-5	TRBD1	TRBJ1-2	CASSYLTGSWGYTF	TGTGCCAGCAGTTACCTGACAGGGTCTTGGGGCTACACCTTC
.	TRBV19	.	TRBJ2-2	CASMVAANTGELFF	TGTGCCAGTATGGTAGCGGCAAACACCGGGGAGCTGTTTTTT
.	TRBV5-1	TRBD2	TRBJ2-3	CASSSALTSGRATDTQYF	TGCGCCAGCAGTTCTGCCTTAACTAGCGGGAGGGCCACAGATACGCAGTATTTT
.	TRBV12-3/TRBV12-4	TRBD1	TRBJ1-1	CASRRQGGIEAFF	TGTGCCAGCAGAAGACAGGGGGGGATTGAAGCTTTCTTT
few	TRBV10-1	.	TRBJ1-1	CASSQGIRAEAFF	TGCGCCAGCAGTCAGGGAATCCGGGCTGAAGCTTTCTTT
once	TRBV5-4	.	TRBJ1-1	CASSSIERNTEAFF	TGTGCCAGCAGTTCGATCGAGAGGAACACTGAAGCTTTCTTT
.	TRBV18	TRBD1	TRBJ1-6	CASSRQGEANSPLHF	TGTGCCAGCTCCCGACAGGGGGAGGCGAATTCACCCCTCCACTTT
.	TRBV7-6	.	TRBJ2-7	CASSLPPSGSSSEQYF	TGTGCCAGCAGCTTACCCCCGTCAGGGTCAAGTAGCGAGCAGTACTTC
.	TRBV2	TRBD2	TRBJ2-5	CASSEAAGGQETQYF	TGTGCCAGCAGTGAAGCGGCGGGAGGCCAAGAGACCCAGTACTTC
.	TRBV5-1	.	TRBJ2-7	CASSLSLTGYEQYF	TGCGCCAGCAGCTTGTCTCTAACAGGCTACGAGCAGTACTTC
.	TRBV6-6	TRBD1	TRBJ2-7	CASSKQTGGIGYEQYF	TGTGCCAGCAGCAAGCAAACAGGGGGTATCGGCTACGAGCAGTACTTC
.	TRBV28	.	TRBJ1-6	CASSSAEGPYNSPLHF	TGTGCCAGCAGTTCCGCAGAGGGTCCCTATAATTCACCCCTCCACTTT
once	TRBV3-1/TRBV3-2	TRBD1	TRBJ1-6	CASSQDAQGSSPLHF	TGTGCCAGCAGCCAAGATGCACAGGGGAGTTCACCCCTCCACTTT
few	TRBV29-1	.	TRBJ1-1	CSVVQGGTEAFF	TGCAGCGTTGTGCAGGGAGGGACTGAAGCTTTCTTT
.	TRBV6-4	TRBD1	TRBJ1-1	CASRPTGAQNTEAFF	TGTGCCAGCAGGCCCACAGGGGCACAGAACACTGAAGCTTTCTTT
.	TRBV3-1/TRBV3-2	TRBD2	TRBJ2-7	CASSQGSLAGAYEQYF	TGTGCCAGCAGCCAAGGGTCTCTAGCGGGGGCCTACGAGCAGTACTTC
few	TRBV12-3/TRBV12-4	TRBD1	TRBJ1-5	CASSGQENQPQHF	TGTGCCAGCAGTGGACAGGAAAATCAGCCCCAGCATTTT
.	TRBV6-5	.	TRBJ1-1	CASSRAGRNTEAFF	TGTGCCAGCAGTAGGGCGGGGAGGAACACTGAAGCTTTCTTT
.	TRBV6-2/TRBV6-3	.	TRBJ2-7	CASSYSVYPEQYF	TGTGCCAGCAGTTACTCAGTCTATCCCGAGCAGTACTTC
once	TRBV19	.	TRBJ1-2	CASSKGDYGYTF	TGTGCCAGTAGTAAGGGGGACTATGGCTACACCTTC
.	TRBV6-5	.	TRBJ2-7	CASTSDISYEQYF	TGTGCCAGCACCTCGGACATTTCCTACGAGCAGTACTTC
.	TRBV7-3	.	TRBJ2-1	CASSLNTLSYNEQFF	TGTGCCAGCAGCTTAAATACCCTATCCTACAATGAGCAGTTCTTC
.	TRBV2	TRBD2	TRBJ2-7	CANRRGYEQYF	TGTGCCAATCGGCGGGGGTACGAGCAGTACTTC
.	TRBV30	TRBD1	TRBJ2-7	CAWSSGQGVSEQYF	TGTGCCTGGAGTTCAGGACAGGGCGTAAGCGAGCAGTACTTC
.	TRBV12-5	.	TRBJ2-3	CASGPGLLASTDTQYF	TGTGCTAGTGGCCCCGGACTGCTAGCAAGCACAGATACGCAGTATTTT
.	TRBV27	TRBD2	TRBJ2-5	CASSFTAGTVETQYF	TGTGCCAGCAGTTTTACAGCGGGAACAGTGGAGACCCAGTACTTC
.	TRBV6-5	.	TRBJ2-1	CASTGISYNEQFF	TGTGCCAGCACAGGGATTTCCTACAATGAGCAGTTCTTC
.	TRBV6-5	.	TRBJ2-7	CASTPRGKDEQYF	TGTGCCAGCACCCCCAGGGGCAAGGACGAGCAGTACTTC
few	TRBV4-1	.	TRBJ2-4	CASSQVAGGGKNIQYF	TGCGCCAGCAGCCAAGTGGCAGGTGGTGGCAAAAACATTCAGTACTTC
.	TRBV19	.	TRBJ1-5	CASSAVADQPQHF	TGTGCCAGTAGTGCGGTGGCGGATCAGCCCCAGCATTTT
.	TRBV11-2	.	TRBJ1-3	CASSHGQSGNTIYF	TGTGCCAGCAGCCATGGACAATCGGGAAACACCATATATTTT
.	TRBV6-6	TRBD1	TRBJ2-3	CASRLTGQGADTQYF	TGTGCCAGCCGCCTGACGGGACAGGGTGCAGATACGCAGTATTTT